Sequencing of this T cell receptor (beta chain) was carried out in a study of tumor-infiltrating lymphocytes in primary liver carcinoma. The wider study: The cohort included men and women aged 30 to 69 years.

Study conclusions and caveats: Researchers did not compare CD4+ and CD8+ repertoires, as samples were bulk unsorted.

Reverse transcription of approximately 500 ng total RNA with a constant-region primer produced TCR beta cDNA. ARM-PCR was slightly modified, and three nested multiplex PCR rounds with it gave rise to the TCR beta libraries. The first two PCR rounds used TRBV1-TRBV30 primers with a Cbeta primer, roughly 10 cycles each. From the multiplex PCR reads, TCRdb called clonotypes with MiXCR, one entry per CDR3 protein. The table lists approximately 300,000 distinct CDR3 sequences, roughly two thirds of them singletons. The CDR3 loop spans 13 amino acids. Germline values: CDR1 MNHNY, CDR2 SVGAGI (reference sequence). Researchers drew blood RNA from unsorted whole blood and extracted germline DNA as well. Note on this clonotype: The antigen is undetermined. Just one base apart from a much larger clone, this may be a read error.

This receptor was identified in a man aged 35 to 55 with primary liver carcinoma and hepatitis B virus infection. Sequencing was done on a sample of peripheral blood. V is TRBV6-6 and J is TRBJ1-2; 10 bases are a match to TRBD1. The CDR3 loop reads CASLPGTGDGYAF. CDR3 nucleotide sequence: TGTGCCAGCCTTCCCGGGACAGGGGATGGCTACGCCTTC.